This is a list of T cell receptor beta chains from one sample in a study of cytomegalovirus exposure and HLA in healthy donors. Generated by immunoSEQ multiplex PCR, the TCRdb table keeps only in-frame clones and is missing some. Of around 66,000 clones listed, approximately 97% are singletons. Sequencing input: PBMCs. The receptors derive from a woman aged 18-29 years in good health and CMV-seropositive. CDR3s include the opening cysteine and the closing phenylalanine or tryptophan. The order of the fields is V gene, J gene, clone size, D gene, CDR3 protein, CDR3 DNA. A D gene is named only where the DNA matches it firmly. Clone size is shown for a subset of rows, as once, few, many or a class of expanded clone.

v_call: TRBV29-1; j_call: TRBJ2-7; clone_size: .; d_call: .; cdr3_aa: CSVEVRQGTYEQYF; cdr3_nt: TGCAGCGTTGAAGTTCGTCAGGGTACCTACGAGCAGTACTTC
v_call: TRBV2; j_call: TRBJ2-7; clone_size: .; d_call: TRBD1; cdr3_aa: CASSEPGTGLYEQYF; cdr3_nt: TGTGCCAGCAGTGAACCCGGGACAGGGCTCTACGAGCAGTACTTC
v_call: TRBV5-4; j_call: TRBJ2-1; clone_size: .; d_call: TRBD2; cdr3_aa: CASRRTSGEQFF; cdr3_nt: TGTGCCAGCAGGAGGACTAGCGGGGAGCAGTTCTTC
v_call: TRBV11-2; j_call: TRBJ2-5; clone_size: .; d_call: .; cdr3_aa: CASSLASASGYRETQYF; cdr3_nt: TGTGCCAGCAGCTTGGCTAGCGCGTCAGGTTACAGGGAGACCCAGTACTTC
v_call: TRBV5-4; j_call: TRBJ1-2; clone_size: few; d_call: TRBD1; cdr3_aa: CASSLAGDRNGYTF; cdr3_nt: TGTGCCAGCAGCTTGGCCGGGGACAGGAATGGCTACACCTTC
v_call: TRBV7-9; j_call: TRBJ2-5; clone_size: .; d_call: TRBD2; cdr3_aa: CASSPYPGRLADQETQYF; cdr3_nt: TGTGCCAGCAGCCCATATCCGGGTAGGCTAGCGGACCAAGAGACCCAGTACTTC
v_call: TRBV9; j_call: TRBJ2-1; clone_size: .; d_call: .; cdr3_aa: CASSVDLGEQFF; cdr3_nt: TGTGCCAGCAGCGTAGATCTCGGGGAGCAGTTCTTC
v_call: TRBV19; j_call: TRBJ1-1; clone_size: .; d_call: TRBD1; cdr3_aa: CASMLGTGALEAFF; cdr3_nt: TGTGCCAGTATGCTCGGGACAGGGGCCCTTGAAGCTTTCTTT
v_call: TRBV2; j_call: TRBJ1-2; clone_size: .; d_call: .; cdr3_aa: CASSGHGGVDGYTF; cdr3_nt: TGTGCCAGCAGTGGCCACGGGGGTGTGGATGGCTACACCTTC
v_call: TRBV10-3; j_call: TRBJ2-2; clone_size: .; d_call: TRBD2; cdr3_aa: CAISERSGVHTGELFF; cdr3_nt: TGTGCCATCAGTGAGAGAAGCGGGGTGCACACCGGGGAGCTGTTTTTT
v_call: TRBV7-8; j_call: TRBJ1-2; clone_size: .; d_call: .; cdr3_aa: CASSLAIGVNGYTF; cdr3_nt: TGTGCCAGCAGCTTAGCCATTGGAGTAAATGGCTACACCTTC
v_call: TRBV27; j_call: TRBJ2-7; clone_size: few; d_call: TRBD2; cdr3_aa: CATMSGGPSYEQYF; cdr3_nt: TGTGCCACTATGAGCGGGGGTCCTTCCTACGAGCAGTACTTC
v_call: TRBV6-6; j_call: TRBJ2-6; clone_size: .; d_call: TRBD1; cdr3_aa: CASSLTGVGANVLTF; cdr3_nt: TGTGCCAGCAGTTTGACAGGGGTAGGGGCCAACGTCCTGACTTTC
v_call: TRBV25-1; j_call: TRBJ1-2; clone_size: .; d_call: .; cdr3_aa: CASSRGMENYGYTF; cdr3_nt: TGTGCCAGCAGTCGAGGGATGGAGAACTATGGCTACACCTTC
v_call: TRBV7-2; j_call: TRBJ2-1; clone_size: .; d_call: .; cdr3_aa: CASSLVVYNEQFF; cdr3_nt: TGTGCCAGCAGCTTAGTAGTTTACAATGAGCAGTTCTTC
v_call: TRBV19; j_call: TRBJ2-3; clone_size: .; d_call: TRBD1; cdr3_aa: CASRGQATGDTQYF; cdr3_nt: TGTGCCAGTAGAGGACAGGCCACCGGAGATACGCAGTATTTT
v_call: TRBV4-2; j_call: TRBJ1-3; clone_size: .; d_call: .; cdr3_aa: CASSQDRDSSGNTIYF; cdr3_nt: TGTGCCAGCAGCCAAGATCGCGACAGCTCTGGAAACACCATATATTTT
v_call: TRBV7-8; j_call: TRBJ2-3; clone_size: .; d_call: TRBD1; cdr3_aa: CASSPDRAVDTQYF; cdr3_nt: TGTGCCAGCAGCCCCGACAGGGCAGTAGATACGCAGTATTTT
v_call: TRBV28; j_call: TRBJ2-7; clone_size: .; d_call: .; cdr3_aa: CASIWTGRPYEQYF; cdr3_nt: TGTGCCAGCATCTGGACGGGAAGGCCCTACGAGCAGTACTTC
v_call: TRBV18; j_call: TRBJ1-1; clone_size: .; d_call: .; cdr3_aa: CASSSRRDTEAFF; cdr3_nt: TGTGCCAGCTCATCTCGCCGGGACACTGAAGCTTTCTTT
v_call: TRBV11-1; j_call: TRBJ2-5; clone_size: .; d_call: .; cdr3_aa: CASALGVTRQETQYF; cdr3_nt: TGTGCCAGCGCCCTGGGTGTAACTAGACAAGAGACCCAGTACTTC
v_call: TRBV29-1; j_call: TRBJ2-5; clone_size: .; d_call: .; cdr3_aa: CSVVTPLGGAEVQETQYF; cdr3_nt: TGCAGCGTTGTCACCCCGCTTGGAGGGGCCGAGGTACAAGAGACCCAGTACTTC
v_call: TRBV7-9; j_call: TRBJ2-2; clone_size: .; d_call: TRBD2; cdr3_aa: CASSPQAGGPSGELFF; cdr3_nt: TGTGCCAGCAGCCCCCAAGCGGGAGGGCCCTCCGGGGAGCTGTTTTTT
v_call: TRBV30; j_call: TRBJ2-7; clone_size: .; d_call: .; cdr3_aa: CAWSLKGGLWEQYF; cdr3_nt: TGTGCCTGGAGTCTGAAGGGCGGACTTTGGGAGCAGTACTTC
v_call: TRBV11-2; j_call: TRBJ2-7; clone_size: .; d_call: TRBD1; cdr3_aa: CASSLVARDRGLVDEQYF; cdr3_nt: TGTGCCAGCAGCTTAGTCGCCCGGGACAGGGGGCTAGTGGACGAGCAGTACTTC
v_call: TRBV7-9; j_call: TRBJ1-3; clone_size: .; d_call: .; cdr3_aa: CASRLTGPLSSGNTIYF; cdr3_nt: TGTGCCAGCAGGTTAACAGGGCCCCTCAGCTCTGGAAACACCATATATTTT
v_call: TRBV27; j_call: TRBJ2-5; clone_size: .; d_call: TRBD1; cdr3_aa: CASSIWGQGGEETQYF; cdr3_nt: TGTGCCAGCAGTATATGGGGACAGGGGGGAGAGGAGACCCAGTACTTC
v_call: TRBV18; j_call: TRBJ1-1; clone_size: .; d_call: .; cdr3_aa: CASSHSRVRNTEAFF; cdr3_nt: TGTGCCAGCTCACACAGCAGGGTGAGGAACACTGAAGCTTTCTTT
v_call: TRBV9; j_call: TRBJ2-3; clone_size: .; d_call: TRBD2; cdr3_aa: CASSVAGTSGTDTQYF; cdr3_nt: TGTGCCAGCAGCGTGGCCGGGACTAGCGGTACAGATACGCAGTATTTT
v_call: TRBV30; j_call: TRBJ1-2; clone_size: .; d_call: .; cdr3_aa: CAWSQGYGYTF; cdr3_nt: TGTGCCTGGAGCCAGGGGTATGGCTACACCTTC
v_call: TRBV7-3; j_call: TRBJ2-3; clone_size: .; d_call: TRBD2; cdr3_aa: CASSLLAATDTQYF; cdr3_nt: TGTGCCAGCAGCTTGCTAGCGGCCACAGATACGCAGTATTTT
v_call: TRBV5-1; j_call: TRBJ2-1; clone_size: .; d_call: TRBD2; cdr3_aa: CASSLVGTRGNNEQFF; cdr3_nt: TGCGCCAGCAGCTTGGTAGGGACTAGGGGGAACAATGAGCAGTTCTTC
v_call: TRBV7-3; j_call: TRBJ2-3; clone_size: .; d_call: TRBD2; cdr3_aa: CASSLDNGRGTQYF; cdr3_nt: TGTGCCAGCAGCTTAGATAACGGGAGGGGTACGCAGTATTTT
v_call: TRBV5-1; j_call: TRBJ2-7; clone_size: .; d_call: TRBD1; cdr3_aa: CASSLAGTAYEQYF; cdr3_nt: TGCGCCAGCAGCTTGGCCGGGACAGCCTACGAGCAGTACTTC
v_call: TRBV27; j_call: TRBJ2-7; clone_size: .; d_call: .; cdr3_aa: CASRFRGGYEQYF; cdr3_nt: TGTGCCAGCAGATTTAGGGGAGGCTACGAGCAGTACTTC
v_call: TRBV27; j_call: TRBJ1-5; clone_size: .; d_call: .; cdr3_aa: CASRGGTSNQPQHF; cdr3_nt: TGTGCCAGCAGGGGGGGGACCAGCAATCAGCCCCAGCATTTT
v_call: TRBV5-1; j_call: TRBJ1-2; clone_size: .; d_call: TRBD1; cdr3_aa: CASSSGTGTFRYGYTF; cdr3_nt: TGCGCCAGCAGCTCCGGGACAGGGACTTTCCGCTATGGCTACACCTTC
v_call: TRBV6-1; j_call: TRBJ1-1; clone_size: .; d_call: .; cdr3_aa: CASSEARKTSEAFF; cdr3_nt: TGTGCCAGCAGTGAAGCCAGGAAGACAAGTGAAGCTTTCTTT
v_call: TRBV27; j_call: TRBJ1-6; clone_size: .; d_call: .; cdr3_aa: CASRKHGSSYNSPLHF; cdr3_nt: TGTGCCAGCAGAAAACACGGGAGCTCCTATAATTCACCCCTCCACTTT